Below are 28 T cell receptor beta chains sequenced from a single sample in a study of blood T cells in healthy people across ages. Using a J-beta primer mix together with a sample-barcoded 5' primer, a second PCR was run for roughly 7 to 12 cycles. TCRdb reprocessed the 5' RACE reads via MiXCR and lists one record per CDR3 protein. The table lists 1.5 million to 2 million distinct CDR3 sequences, approximately 30% of them singletons. The sample taken for sequencing was blood. Receptor source: a woman under 40 in good health.

This clonotype was counted only a few times. J is TRBJ1-1 and V is TRBV29-1; 7 nucleotides align to TRBD1. CDR1 SQVTM and CDR2 ANQGSEA come from the germline V gene. V gave up 2 bases and J gave up 5 bases; unmatched junction bases: 5. There are 13 residues in the CDR3. The DNA of the CDR3 is TGCAGCGTTGAAAGACAGGGTGGGACTGAAGCTTTCTTT. Residues: CSVERQGGTEAFF.

The CDR3 sequence is CSARAGGGSYNEQFF. Written as DNA, the CDR3 is TGCAGTGCTAGAGCCGGCGGGGGCTCCTACAATGAGCAGTTCTTC. This rearrangement joins TRBV20-1 to TRBJ2-1; 7 bases align to TRBD2. Germline V gene data show CDR1 as DFQATT and CDR2 as SNEGSKA (reference sequence). CDR3 size: 15 residues. The junction had 3 bases not matched to a gene; V was cut back by 1 base and J by 0 bases.

This rearrangement joins TRBV6-2 or TRBV6-3 to TRBJ2-7, with a tentative D call TRBD1 (6 bases). CDR1 is MNHEY, CDR2 SVGEGT, per germline. This CDR3 has 13 residues. Trimming cost V 6 bases and J 5 bases, with 14 bases left between them. This CDR3 is CASSRTVRDEQYF. The CDR3 bases are TGTGCCAGCAGCCGGACAGTGCGTGACGAGCAGTACTTC.

This clonotype was observed a few times. This rearrangement joins TRBV6-1 to TRBJ2-5; the D gene is possibly TRBD1 (5 bases). Per the germline V gene, CDR1 is MNHNS and CDR2 is SASEGT. Trimming left V 0 bases short and J 3 bases short, with 14 bases between. The CDR3 is made up of 16 amino acids. The CDR3 loop reads CASSEAGAGLEETQYF. Here the CDR3 DNA reads TGTGCCAGCAGTGAAGCAGGGGCAGGATTGGAAGAGACCCAGTACTTC.

The chain carries TRBV30 and TRBJ1-1; D gene unclear. With 8 bases removed from V and 1 base from J, the gap between germline ends came to 8 bases. CDR1 and CDR2 from the germline V gene are GTSNPN and SVGIG (reference sequence). The CDR3 runs 11 residues. DNA for the CDR3: TGTGCCGGTCTTAAGAACACTGAAGCTTTCTTT. Protein: CAGLKNTEAFF.

The chain combines TRBV5-1 with TRBJ1-1; D is perhaps TRBD1 (6 bases). The CDR3 has 14 residues. Germline lookup yields CDR1 SGHRS and CDR2 YFSETQ. V was shortened by 4 bases and J by 1 base, with 11 bases between the two germline ends. The CDR3 DNA is TGCGCCAGCAGCCCGGACAGCACGAACACTGAAGCTTTCTTT. This sequence encodes CASSPDSTNTEAFF.

A single count supports this clonotype. With a much larger clone just one base away, this may be a read error. The gene calls are TRBV12-5 and TRBJ2-4, with 13 bases lining up with TRBD2. The CDR3 has 14 amino acids. Per the germline V gene, CDR1 is LGHNT and CDR2 is FRNRAP. The V gene end was trimmed by 5 bases and the J gene end by 13 bases; junction bases not matched to a gene: 8. The CDR3 spells CASGGTSGVSEQYF. The CDR3, as DNA: TGTGCTAGTGGTGGGACTAGCGGGGTCAGTGAGCAGTACTTC.

This clonotype was seen a few times. V usage is TRBV24-1 and J usage is TRBJ2-2; TRBD2 matches at 13 bases. CDR3 length equals 14 residues. Germline V gene data show CDR1 as KGHDR and CDR2 as SFDVKD. The V and J ends lost 9 bases and 6 bases, in that order; junction bases with no gene match: 3. CDR3 in amino acids: CATEGTSGAGELFF. As DNA, the CDR3 is TGTGCCACCGAAGGGACTAGCGGGGCCGGGGAGCTGTTTTTT.

This clonotype was found a few times. The rearrangement links TRBV6-5 to TRBJ2-1; D remains unclear. The CDR3 length is 14 residues. Germline-derived CDR1 and CDR2 are MNHEY and SVGAGI. V dropped 3 bases and J dropped 5 bases, with 11 bases sitting between them. As DNA, the CDR3 is TGTGCCAGCAGTTATGGAAGGGTCCACAATGAGCAGTTCTTC. Its translation is CASSYGRVHNEQFF.

This chain joins TRBV19 and TRBJ1-1; D is unclear. The CDR3 is 14 residues long. Trimming pared 3 bases from V and 1 base from J, leaving 9 bases between. CDR1 is LNHDA, CDR2 SQIVND, per germline (reference sequence). The CDR3 DNA is TGTGCCAGTAGTATGAGACTGACGAACACTGAAGCTTTCTTT. Its protein is CASSMRLTNTEAFF.

The sample holds a few counts of this clonotype. The chain carries TRBV14 and TRBJ2-7; 7 positions match TRBD2. In germline, CDR1 is SGHDN, CDR2 FVKESK. The junction had 4 bases not matched to a gene; V was cut back by 3 bases and J by 5 bases. This CDR3 region has 13 residues. The CDR3 nucleotides read TGTGCCAGCAGCCAGGGGGGGAACCACGAGCAGTACTTC. It specifies CASSQGGNHEQYF.

The chain recombines TRBV3-1 with TRBJ1-4, with 7 bases aligning to TRBD1. The CDR3 is 14 residues long. V shed 8 bases, J shed 7 bases, and the junction held 10 bases outside the gene matches. Germline-derived CDR1 and CDR2 are LGHDT and YNNKEL (reference sequence). CDR3 protein: CASGDRALSEKLFF. For the CDR3, the DNA is TGTGCCAGCGGTGACAGGGCTTTATCTGAAAAACTGTTTTTT.

The chain uses TRBV7-2 and TRBJ2-7, with 8 bases that match TRBD1. The CDR3 extends over 14 amino acids. V was clipped by 2 bases and J by 6 bases; unmatched bases: 6. CDR1 is SGHTA, CDR2 FQGNSA, per germline. CDR3 protein: CASSLIRGQAEQYF. The CDR3 coding sequence is TGTGCCAGCAGCTTAATCAGGGGGCAGGCCGAGCAGTACTTC.

This chain joins TRBV3-1 and TRBJ2-2; 8 bases map to TRBD2. The J segment lost 10 bases and the V segment lost 5 bases, leaving 9 bases of the junction unmatched. The V gene's germline CDR1 is LGHDT and CDR2 YNNKEL (reference sequence). There are 14 residues in the CDR3. CDR3 nucleotides: TGTGCCAGCAGCATCACTAGCGGCCCAAAGGAGCTGTTTTTT. Amino acids: CASSITSGPKELFF.

The table lists this clonotype with a few counts. The chain links TRBV6-2 or TRBV6-3 to TRBJ2-1, with 7 bases aligning to TRBD2. This CDR3 has 14 residues. The germline CDR1 and CDR2 sequences are MNHEY and SVGEGT. The V segment lost 4 bases and the J segment 5 bases; nucleotides outside the gene matches: 5. For the CDR3, the DNA is TGTGCCAGCAGTTTGCGGGAGACCCACAATGAGCAGTTCTTC. This codes for CASSLRETHNEQFF.

This clonotype was seen only a few times. This chain links TRBV12-3 or TRBV12-4 with TRBJ2-2; D unclear. Trimming removed 7 bases from V and 6 bases from J, with 6 bases in between. This CDR3 comprises 11 residues. In DNA form, the CDR3 reads TGTGCCAGCACCCAATCCGGGGAGCTGTTTTTT. Translating it yields CASTQSGELFF.

This clonotype has just one count. One junction end disagrees with the germline gene, perhaps due to a read error. The chain carries TRBV7-9 and TRBJ1-6; 7 nucleotides line up with TRBD1. The CDR3 is 17 residues long. The V gene's germline CDR1 is SEHNR and CDR2 FQNEAQ (reference sequence). The CDR3, as DNA: TGTACCAGCAGCTTATGGACAGGCAGTGGCTATAATTCACCCCTCCACTTT. Amino acid sequence: CTSSLWTGSGYNSPLHF.

This clonotype was observed a few times. This rearrangement joins TRBV9 to TRBJ1-4; the D gene is possibly TRBD1 (5 bases). Germline CDR1 is SGDLS and CDR2 is YYNGEE. The CDR3 spans 14 residues. V lost 3 bases, J lost 8 bases, and 14 bases lay in between. This chain's CDR3 is CASSAGFASEKLFF. CDR3 sequence (DNA): TGTGCCAGCAGCGCAGGGTTTGCGTCGGAAAAACTGTTTTTT.

The gene calls are TRBV28 and TRBJ2-4, with D possibly being TRBD2 (5 bases). Near its end, the DNA agrees better with TRBJ2-7, so the J call may be wrong. Germline CDR1 reads MDHEN; CDR2 reads SYDVKM. The CDR3 loop spans 14 amino acids. This CDR3 is CASSTEARPDEQYF. The CDR3 DNA sequence: TGTGCCAGCAGTACGGAGGCGCGCCCGGACGAGCAGTACTTC.

The V gene is TRBV9, the J gene TRBJ2-1; no reliable D call. The CDR3 contains 12 residues. Trimming pared 3 bases from V and 8 bases from J, leaving 9 bases between. Germline CDR1 is SGDLS and CDR2 is YYNGEE. This CDR3 is CASSAYRDEQFF. The DNA for the CDR3 is TGTGCCAGCAGCGCTTATAGGGATGAGCAGTTCTTC.

The sample holds many counts of this clonotype. The gene calls are TRBV5-1 and TRBJ2-7; D not resolved. Germline lookup yields CDR1 SGHRS and CDR2 YFSETQ. The CDR3 totals 14 residues. With 9 bases removed from V and 0 bases from J, the gap between germline ends came to 16 bases. CDR3 in amino acids: CATSRGISSYEQYF. In nucleotides, the CDR3 is TGCGCCACCAGTAGAGGCATAAGCTCCTACGAGCAGTACTTC.

In its sample, this clonotype was seen many times. The chain uses TRBV5-1 and TRBJ2-7; 7 positions agree with TRBD1. Germline V gene sequence: CDR1 SGHRS, CDR2 YFSETQ. Trimming removed 0 bases from V and 4 bases from J; junction bases left unmatched: 10. CDR3 length: 16 amino acids. The chain's CDR3 is CASSLEGGGRYYEQYF. The CDR3 region has the DNA TGCGCCAGCAGCTTGGAAGGGGGCGGAAGGTATTACGAGCAGTACTTC.

This clonotype has a count of ten or more. The chain couples TRBV10-3 to TRBJ2-7; a weak D match, TRBD1 (6 bases). CDR3 length equals 13 residues. Trimming removed 7 bases from V and 1 base from J, with 11 bases in between. Germline V gene data show CDR1 as ENHRY and CDR2 as SYGVKD. CDR3 bases: TGTGCCATCAACATCGGACAGTCCTACGAGCAGTACTTC. Residues: CAINIGQSYEQYF.

The chain uses TRBV27 and TRBJ2-4, with 10 bases matching TRBD1. The J call may be in error: the DNA end matches TRBJ2-7 better. This CDR3 has 15 amino acids. Germline V gene lookup returns CDR1 MNHEY and CDR2 SMNVEV (reference sequence). CDR3 region: CASRDMGTGAYEQYF. The CDR3 region has the DNA TGTGCCAGCAGGGACATGGGGACAGGGGCCTACGAGCAGTACTTC.

The V and J genes are TRBV7-6 and TRBJ2-3; D is ambiguous. Germline V gene sequence: CDR1 SGHVS, CDR2 FNYEAQ. With 6 bases removed from V and 4 bases from J, the gap between germline ends came to 17 bases. The CDR3 totals 15 residues. The DNA of the CDR3 is TGTGCCAGCAGTTCCCGGGTCAGTGGCCCAGATACGCAGTATTTT. It yields the protein CASSSRVSGPDTQYF.

The chain recombines TRBV9 with TRBJ2-1; a possible D gene is TRBD2 (5 bases). CDR3 length equals 18 residues. Trimming shortened V by 4 bases and J by 13 bases, and 33 bases separated the two germline ends. Germline CDR1 and CDR2: SGDLS and YYNGEE. The CDR3: CASSQLPSSPSAKNIQFF. Here the CDR3 DNA reads TGTGCCAGCAGCCAACTCCCTAGCTCGCCCTCCGCCAAAAACATTCAGTTCTTC.

This chain joins TRBV29-1 and TRBJ2-5, with D perhaps TRBD2 (7 bases). The CDR3 length is 15 residues. Germline CDR1 is SQVTM and CDR2 is ANQGSEA. Trimming took 7 bases from V and 1 from J, leaving 19 bases between them. DNA for the CDR3: TGCAGCGGGGGTTGGCGGGGAGGGGGCCAAGAGACCCAGTACTTC. This translates into CSGGWRGGGQETQYF.

In regard to this clonotype: A much larger clone is a single base away; this may be a read error. CDR3 loop: CSAGLAREETQYF. Written as DNA, the CDR3 is TGCAGTGCAGGACTAGCGAGGGAAGAGACCCAGTACTTC. The V and J genes are TRBV20-1 and TRBJ2-7; 9 positions agree with TRBD2. The end of the DNA is better explained by TRBJ2-5, so the J call may be wrong. CDR3 size: 13 residues. Germline lookup yields CDR1 DFQATT and CDR2 SNEGSKA (reference sequence).